A selection of T cell receptor beta chains follows, all from one sample in a study of blood T cells in healthy people across ages. Each CDR3 protein gets one entry after TCRdb re-called the 5' RACE reads with MiXCR. The sample carries hundreds of thousands of distinct CDR3 sequences, less than 80% recorded once. Source material: blood. The receptors come from a man in his thirties or forties in good health. Both conserved end residues are part of each CDR3. The D gene is left open where the match is weak. Size is omitted from some rows. Given values are once, few, many or a class for expanded clones.

TRBV9	many	NA	14	TRBJ2-3	TGTGCCAGCAGCTCTACAGTAAGCACAGATACGCAGTATTTT	CASSSTVSTDTQYF
TRBV10-3	once	NA	17	TRBJ2-1	TGTGCCATCAGTGAGTCTAGAGGGTCAGGGACGGACACTGAGCAGTTCTTC	CAISESRGSGTDTEQFF
TRBV6-2/TRBV6-3	few	NA	15	TRBJ2-5	TGTGCCAGCAGTTGGATGGGCGGGACCCAAGAGACCCAGTACTTC	CASSWMGGTQETQYF
TRBV4-3	NA	TRBD2	14	TRBJ2-5	TGCGCCAGCAGCCAACGGAGTAGCGGGGGTGAGCAGTACTTC	CASSQRSSGGEQYF
TRBV10-3	NA	TRBD1	13	TRBJ1-2	TGTGCCATCAGTGGGGACAGGGTGAGCGGCTACACCTTC	CAISGDRVSGYTF
TRBV4-3	few	NA	16	TRBJ2-1	TGCGCCAGCAGCCAAGCGGGCCACGGCCTCTACAATGAGCAGTTCTTC	CASSQAGHGLYNEQFF
TRBV7-2	few	NA	14	TRBJ2-5	TGTGCCAGCAGCTTCCAATTGGGGGGCGAGACCCAGTACTTC	CASSFQLGGETQYF
TRBV7-7	NA	TRBD1	15	TRBJ2-5	TGTGCTAGCAGCTTAGGTGGGGACAGTCAAGAGACCCAGTACTTC	CASSLGGDSQETQYF
TRBV2	few	NA	11	TRBJ1-1	TGTGCCAGCAGTGAAATGTGGGAAGCTTTCTTT	CASSEMWEAFF
TRBV29-1	NA	TRBD1	15	TRBJ2-7	TGCAGCGCCCCCCCCGTAACAGGGGTCGACTACGAGCAGTACTTC	CSAPPVTGVDYEQYF
TRBV20-1	once	TRBD1	15	TRBJ1-5	TGCAGTGCTAGAGATGGACAGGGTAGCAATCAGCCCCAGCATTTT	CSARDGQGSNQPQHF
TRBV6-6	NA	NA	10	TRBJ2-5	TGTGCCAGCAGGCAAAAGACCCAGTACTTC	CASRQKTQYF
TRBV15	NA	NA	13	TRBJ2-7	TGTGCCACCAGCAGAGATGTCGGATACGAGCAGTACTTC	CATSRDVGYEQYF
TRBV15	NA	NA	14	TRBJ2-1	TGTGCCACCAGCAAAGGGACGATGGGCAATGAGCAGTTCTTC	CATSKGTMGNEQFF
TRBV6-2/TRBV6-3	NA	NA	15	TRBJ2-3	TGTGCCAGCAGTCCCACCCGACAACCTACAGATACGCAGTATTTT	CASSPTRQPTDTQYF
TRBV7-8	once	TRBD2	15	TRBJ2-4	TGTGCCAGCAGCCTAGACCAGACTAGCAACGCCATTCAGTACTTC	CASSLDQTSNAIQYF
TRBV20-1	NA	TRBD2	15	TRBJ2-1	TGCAGTGCCCCGCAAGTAGCGGGGGGTGGATATGAGCAGTTCTTC	CSAPQVAGGGYEQFF
TRBV20-1	NA	NA	14	TRBJ2-1	TGCAGTGCTAGAGAGGCCCTCCCCTACAATGAGCAGTTCTTC	CSAREALPYNEQFF
TRBV7-2	NA	TRBD2	15	TRBJ2-7	TGTGCCAGCAGCATGACTAGCGGGGGCAGCTACGAGCAGTACTTC	CASSMTSGGSYEQYF
TRBV19	NA	TRBD1	15	TRBJ2-7	TGTGCCAGTAGTATCGGGACAGGGGTCTCCTACGAGCAGTACTTC	CASSIGTGVSYEQYF
TRBV6-1	NA	NA	14	TRBJ1-3	TGTGCCAGCAGTGAGAATTACTCTGGAAACACCATATATTTT	CASSENYSGNTIYF
TRBV12-3/TRBV12-4	few	NA	16	TRBJ2-1	TGTGCCAGCAGTTTGACGGCGGGGGCCTTTCAGAATGAGCAGTTCTTC	CASSLTAGAFQNEQFF
TRBV7-9	NA	NA	15	TRBJ1-6	TGTGCCAGCAGCTCCCCGGGCCTCGGGGATTCACCCCTCCACTTT	CASSSPGLGDSPLHF
TRBV5-1	NA	NA	16	TRBJ2-7	TGCGCCAGCAGCTTGGATGCCGGGGGCGGCTCCTACGAGCAGTACTTC	CASSLDAGGGSYEQYF
TRBV13	few	TRBD1	15	TRBJ2-2	TGTGCCAGCACCATGACAGGGAAGAACACCGGGGAGCTGTTTTTT	CASTMTGKNTGELFF
TRBV20-1	few	NA	13	TRBJ2-3	TGCAGTGCTAATCTACGGGGACCAGATACGCAGTATTTT	CSANLRGPDTQYF
TRBV21-1	NA	NA	16	TRBJ2-3	TGTGCCAGCAGCAAGGCCCGGCGGAGAGGGGCGGATACGCAGTATTTT	CASSKARRRGADTQYF
TRBV7-2	NA	TRBD2	17	TRBJ2-2	TGTGCCAGCAGCGGGGGGACTAGCGGCCCGAACACCGGGGAGCTGTTTTTT	CASSGGTSGPNTGELFF
TRBV7-9	NA	TRBD2	16	TRBJ2-1	TGTGCCAGCAGCCCCTGGACTAGCGGTGGAAGAGGTGAGCAGTTCTTC	CASSPWTSGGRGEQFF
TRBV12-3/TRBV12-4	NA	NA	15	TRBJ2-2	TGTGCCAGCACCCAGAGGACAGAGTCGACCGGGGAGCTGTTTTTT	CASTQRTESTGELFF
TRBV7-2	NA	TRBD2	13	TRBJ2-7	TGTGCCAGCAGCTCGACTAGCGAGACGGAGCAGTACTTC	CASSSTSETEQYF